The following is a TCR beta chain sequence with its context. Its antigen is unidentified. These data originate in a study of Tregs in tolerant kidney transplant recipients. Whole-study findings and limits: Expanding Tregs on activated donor B cells appeared to best identify donor-specific TCRbeta clones. In tolerant patients, donor-specific Tregs outgrew total Tregs, suggesting antigen-driven expansion. The small number of patients limits these findings pending further validation.

Assay: immunoSEQ multiplex PCR; the TCRdb copy retains only in-frame clones and omits some. Among roughly 80,000 clones listed, less than 95% were seen once. The sequence derives from a human donor who received a combined kidney and bone marrow transplant. Sample: Tregs from blood, taken before the transplant.

This CDR3 reads CASSLPSTGAVNTDTQYF. CDR3 DNA sequence: TGCGCCAGCAGCTTACCATCGACAGGGGCCGTGAACACAGATACGCAGTATTTT. The chain joins TRBV5-1 to TRBJ2-3; 8 bases align to TRBD1. After removal of 2 bases from V and 2 bases from J, the junction contained 13 bases not matched to a gene. The germline CDR1 and CDR2 sequences are SGHRS and YFSETQ. The CDR3 consists of 18 residues.